This TCR beta chain was captured in a study of blood T cell repertoires in COVID-19. Study in general: In each case, the material was cDNA or gDNA derived from T cells, B-cell-depleted T cells, or PBMCs.

Original data processing: Researchers report that nucleated cell counts were estimated from reference gene primer amplification. The table came from immunoSEQ multiplex PCR; TCRdb's copy has only in-frame clones and leaves some out. That table is the source of V, J and clone size, and D and trimming were worked out from the DNA. The sample has about 70,000 clones; roughly 80% are singletons. The clonotype comes from a woman between 55 and 75 years old with acute or convalescent COVID-19. Sequences were obtained from peripheral blood.

The CDR3 DNA is TGTGCCAGCAGGCACACCGCGGGACAGGGTTGGGGCTCCTATAATTCACCCCTCCACTTT. Amino acid sequence: CASRHTAGQGWGSYNSPLHF. This chain uses TRBV27 with TRBJ1-6, with TRBD1 identical over 9 bases. Germline V gives CDR1 MNHEY, CDR2 SMNVEV (reference sequence). Unmatched junction bases numbered 15, after V lost 6 bases and J lost 0 bases. The CDR3 loop spans 20 amino acids.